Reported below is one T cell receptor (beta chain). Its specificity is unknown. The sample belongs to a study of OX40 agonist ivuxolimab in advanced cancers. On the study more broadly: With a range of roughly 20 to 85, age averaged approximately 60 years, and 70% to 85% were male.

Overall study results and limits: Compared with CD4+, CD8+ T cells on average had more expanded clones.

Sequencing used immunoSEQ multiplex PCR; TCRdb keeps in-frame clones, though not all of them. Seen here are some 76,000 clones, about nine tenths observed once, and the top ten hold just over 0.75%. The sequencing used CD4+ or CD8+ T cells sorted from blood, collected in a trial of the OX40 agonist ivuxolimab. This receptor was obtained from an adult with an advanced solid tumor such as melanoma, head and neck, liver or kidney cancer.

This chain's CDR3 is CASSPRSSYEQYF. CDR3 DNA: TGTGCCAGCAGTCCAAGAAGCTCCTACGAGCAGTACTTC. The chain employs TRBV25-1 and TRBJ2-7; D is uncertain. Trimming took 5 bases from V and 0 from J, leaving 8 bases between them. Germline CDR1 is MGHDK and CDR2 is SYGVNS. The CDR3 totals 13 residues.